Many counts were recorded for the clone carrying this T cell receptor (beta chain). Its antigen remains unknown. As part of library construction, unique molecular identifiers were attached to individual cDNA molecules. A single record per CDR3 protein comes from TCRdb applying MiXCR to the 5' RACE reads. The sample lists approximately 58,000 distinct CDR3 sequences; around 10% were seen once. This entry comes from a study of early T cells in non-severe SARS-CoV-2 infection. About the research overall: Bulk RNA from unsorted whole blood was sequenced; chains were unpaired.

Study-wide results and caveats: Matching against VDJdb likely underestimated virus-specific expansions, favoring anti-spike CD8.

Sequencing input: whole blood. This clonotype originated in an adult who was a healthcare worker with PCR-confirmed SARS-CoV-2 infection or an uninfected control (not recorded which).

Here the CDR3 DNA reads TGTGCCAGCAGTTACCCCCGGCAGGGCACTGAAGCTTTCTTT. Its protein is CASSYPRQGTEAFF. The chain has TRBV6-6 and TRBJ1-1; D possibly corresponds to TRBD1 (5 bases). V was cut by 2 bases and J by 4 bases, with 11 bases left in between. The CDR3 contains 14 residues. The germline V gene encodes CDR1 MNHNY and CDR2 SVGAGI (reference sequence).